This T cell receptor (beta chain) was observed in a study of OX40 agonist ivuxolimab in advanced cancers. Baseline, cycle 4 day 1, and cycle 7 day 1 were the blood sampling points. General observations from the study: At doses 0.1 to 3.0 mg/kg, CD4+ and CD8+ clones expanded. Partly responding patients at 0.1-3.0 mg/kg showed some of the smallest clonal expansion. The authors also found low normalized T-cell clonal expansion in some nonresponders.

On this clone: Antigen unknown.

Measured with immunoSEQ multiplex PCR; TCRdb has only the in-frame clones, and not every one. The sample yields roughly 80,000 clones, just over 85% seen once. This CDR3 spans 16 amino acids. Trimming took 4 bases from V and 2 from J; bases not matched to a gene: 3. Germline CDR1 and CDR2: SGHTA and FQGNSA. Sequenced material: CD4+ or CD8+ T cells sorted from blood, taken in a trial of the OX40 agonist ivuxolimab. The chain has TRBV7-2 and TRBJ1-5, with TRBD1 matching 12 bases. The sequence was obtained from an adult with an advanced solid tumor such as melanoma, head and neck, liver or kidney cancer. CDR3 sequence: CASSSWDRGRNQPQHF. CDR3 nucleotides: TGTGCCAGCAGCTCCTGGGACAGGGGGCGCAATCAGCCCCAGCATTTT.